These 13 T cell receptor beta chains came from one sample sequenced in a study of PD-1 blockade in classical Hodgkin lymphoma. Some clones are missing from TCRdb's copy, which holds only in-frame ones; the method was immunoSEQ multiplex PCR. The sample yields approximately 43,000 clones, 70% to 90% seen once. Relapses following autologous stem cell transplantation were seen in all patients, with brentuximab vedotin exposure varying. Sequenced here: peripheral blood mononuclear cells (PBMCs), sampled before the second cycle of nivolumab. The receptors were gathered from a human donor with classical Hodgkin lymphoma.

This chain joins TRBV28 and TRBJ2-7, with TRBD2 matching 13 bases. V gave up 7 bases and J gave up 9 bases; unmatched junction bases: 12. In germline, CDR1 is MDHEN, CDR2 SYDVKM. The CDR3 is made up of 15 amino acids. CDR3 protein: CASTSGLAGPGGQYF. Written as DNA, the CDR3 is TGTGCCAGCACCTCGGGACTAGCGGGACCCGGAGGGCAGTACTTC.

The chain links TRBV7-2 to TRBJ2-3; 8 nucleotides align to TRBD1. V shed 4 bases and J 0 bases; nucleotides not matched to a gene: 3. The CDR3 covers 15 residues. In germline, CDR1 is SGHTA, CDR2 FQGNSA. The CDR3 coding sequence is TGTGCCAGCAGCTCGACAGGGGCGAGCACAGATACGCAGTATTTT. Encoded protein: CASSSTGASTDTQYF.

This clone has a single count. The chain is built from TRBV27 and TRBJ1-2; tentatively, D is TRBD1 (5 bases). The CDR3 spans 12 residues. The V end lost 4 bases, the J end lost 7 bases, and 10 bases lay between the germline ends. CDR1 is MNHEY, CDR2 SMNVEV, per germline (reference sequence). CDR3 sequence: CASSSSRAGYTF. For the CDR3, the DNA is TGTGCCAGCAGTTCCAGCAGGGCTGGCTACACCTTC.

The genes are TRBV4-2 and TRBJ2-5; unclear D gene. CDR1 is LGHNA and CDR2 is YNFKEQ in the germline V gene. V shed 0 bases and J shed 0 bases, with 8 bases lying between them. This CDR3 region has 15 residues. The CDR3, as DNA: TGTGCCAGCAGCCAAGATCCTAACTACCAAGAGACCCAGTACTTC. Translation: CASSQDPNYQETQYF.

This clone occurred a few times. The chain links TRBV28 to TRBJ2-5; 8 bases line up with TRBD2. Germline V gene data show CDR1 as MDHEN and CDR2 as SYDVKM. The length of the CDR3 is 15 residues. Trimming cost V 2 bases and J 2 bases; bases outside gene matches: 4. As DNA, the CDR3 is TGTGCCAGCAGTTTACGGGGGGGGACTCAAGAGACCCAGTACTTC. It codes for CASSLRGGTQETQYF.

This chain links TRBV10-3 with TRBJ2-2, with TRBD1 matching over 10 bases. The CDR3 covers 16 residues. The V and J ends lost 4 bases and 2 bases, in that order; junction bases with no gene match: 4. CDR1 is ENHRY, CDR2 SYGVKD, per germline. CDR3 amino acids: CAISALTGGNTGELFF. Written as DNA, the CDR3 is TGTGCCATCAGTGCCCTGACAGGGGGCAACACCGGGGAGCTGTTTTTT.

Regarding this clone: Relative to the germline gene, one junction end is altered; a read error may explain this. The rearrangement joins TRBV9 to TRBJ1-4; D gene ambiguous. The CDR3 extends over 16 amino acids. CDR1 SGDLS and CDR2 YYNGEE come from the germline V gene. The CDR3: CAGSVDPRLGNEKLFF. CDR3 coding DNA: TGTGCCGGCAGCGTAGACCCCCGGCTGGGAAATGAAAAACTGTTTTTT.

The chain combines TRBV19 with TRBJ2-7; 12 bases agree with TRBD2. V shed 3 bases, J shed 6 bases, and the junction held 6 bases outside the gene matches. CDR1 and CDR2 (germline): LNHDA, SQIVND (reference sequence). The CDR3 is 15 residues long. The CDR3 DNA is TGTGCCAGTAGTATGCTGACTAGCGGGAGTGGCGAGCAGTACTTC. Translating gives CASSMLTSGSGEQYF.

The chain has TRBV11-2 and TRBJ2-2; 14 positions match TRBD2. V trimming: 8 bases; J trimming: 7 bases; junction bases outside the gene matches: 3. The CDR3 runs 14 residues. Germline V gene sequence: CDR1 SGHAT, CDR2 FQNNGV. The CDR3 sequence: CASGTSGGLGELFF. CDR3 bases: TGTGCCAGCGGGACTAGCGGGGGCCTCGGGGAGCTGTTTTTT.

The rearrangement links TRBV11-2 to TRBJ2-5; TRBD2 aligns across 13 bases. CDR1 and CDR2 from the germline V gene are SGHAT and FQNNGV. CDR3 length: 17 amino acids. Unmatched junction bases numbered 9, after V lost 4 bases and J lost 4 bases. The CDR3 sequence: CASSSGLAGTIGETQYF. The CDR3 DNA reads as TGTGCCAGCAGCTCGGGACTAGCGGGGACGATCGGAGAGACCCAGTACTTC.

The CDR3 sequence is CASAKSGSSYNEQFF. CDR3 sequence (DNA): TGTGCCTCGGCGAAAAGCGGGAGCTCCTACAATGAGCAGTTCTTC. This chain links TRBV15 with TRBJ2-1; 8 bases match TRBD2. Germline lookup yields CDR1 LNHNV and CDR2 YYDKDF (reference sequence). The CDR3 consists of 15 residues. Unmatched junction bases numbered 9, after V lost 11 bases and J lost 0 bases.

This clone was recorded only once. CDR3 DNA sequence: TGTGCCAGCCTAACCGGGACAACAAACACCGGGGAGCTGTTTTTT. This sequence encodes CASLTGTTNTGELFF. The V call is TRBV2, the J call TRBJ2-2; weak D call: TRBD1 (6 bases). The CDR3 contains 15 residues. V lost 8 bases to trimming and J lost 2 bases, with 15 bases between them. The germline V gene encodes CDR1 SNHLY and CDR2 FYNNEI.

The chain carries TRBV7-3 and TRBJ1-2, with D tentatively TRBD1 (6 bases). The CDR3 runs 14 residues. Germline-derived CDR1 and CDR2 are SGHTA and FQGTGA. Trimming left V 2 bases short and J 8 bases short, with 15 bases between. The CDR3 spells CASSLRAGVYGYTF. The DNA for the CDR3 is TGTGCCAGCAGCTTACGGGCAGGGGTATACGGCTACACCTTC.